The 7 T cell receptor beta chains reported below all come from one sample, sequenced in a study of Tregs in tolerant kidney transplant recipients. Clones were sequenced by immunoSEQ multiplex PCR, and TCRdb holds only the in-frame ones, with some missing. The sample features 45,000 to 55,000 clones, with around 0.91% in its top ten. The sequenced sample was CD4+ T cells from blood, obtained before the transplant. The receptor set was obtained from a human donor who received a combined kidney and bone marrow transplant.

In regard to this clone: The read ends 3 residues before the CDR3 terminus; that terminus is restored from the germline J gene. The chain has TRBV18 and TRBJ2-3; 7 bases are a match to TRBD1. Germline trimming cut 2 bases from V and 5 bases from J; bases unmatched to any gene: 7. Germline V CDR1 and CDR2: KGHSH, LQKENI. This CDR3 has 15 amino acids. The CDR3 protein is CASSPATGLEDTQYF. CDR3 bases read: TGTGCCAGCTCACCAGCGACAGGGTTGGAAGATACG.

Remarks on this clone: Read coverage stops 3 residues before the CDR3 terminus; the germline J gene supplies the remainder. The genes are TRBV13 and TRBJ2-3, with 13 bases identical to TRBD2. Germline V gene data show CDR1 as PRHDT and CDR2 as FYEKMQ (reference sequence). This CDR3 region has 18 residues. V lost 2 bases, J lost 4 bases, and 9 bases stayed unmatched. The CDR3 protein is CASSLIPGLAGESDTQYF. The CDR3 bases that were read are TGTGCCAGCAGCTTAATCCCCGGACTAGCGGGAGAGTCAGATACG.

A word on this clone: The read falls 3 residues short of the CDR3 end, and the missing part is taken from the germline J gene. The chain combines TRBV7-2 with TRBJ2-2; D is undetermined. Germline V gives CDR1 SGHTA, CDR2 FQGNSA. V was pared by 5 bases and J by 6 bases, with 10 bases between. There are 13 residues in the CDR3. The sequenced part of the CDR3 DNA is TGTGCCAGCAGCAATACAGCCCCCGGGGAG. As protein: CASSNTAPGE. In full, the CDR3 is CASSNTAPGELFF.

Notes on this clone: The CDR3 extends 3 residues past the end of the read, so its final part is completed from the germline J gene. This chain joins TRBV2 and TRBJ2-1, with 7 bases aligning to TRBD2. Losses at the gene ends were 3 bases for V and 2 bases for J; bases not matched to a gene: 1. The CDR3 has 14 amino acids. Germline V gene sequence: CDR1 SNHLY, CDR2 FYNNEI. The CDR3 bases that were read are TGTGCCAGCAGTGAGACTAGCACCTACAATGAG. Protein sequence: CASSETSTYNE. The whole CDR3 sequence reads CASSETSTYNEQFF.

Comment on this clone: The read terminates 3 residues ahead of where the CDR3 ends, so the germline J gene completes it. The chain is built from TRBV29-1 and TRBJ2-7; a possible D gene is TRBD1 (6 bases). The CDR3 runs 15 residues. CDR1 is SQVTM, CDR2 ANQGSEA, per germline. Trimming took off 6 bases at V and 0 bases at J, with 18 bases between the two ends. CDR3 DNA (partial): TGCAGCGTCCGAACCACTACAGGGAACTCCTACGAG. As protein: CSVRTTTGNSYE. The entire CDR3 is CSVRTTTGNSYEQYF.

The CDR3 here is CASSANRGRLDNEQFF. Partial CDR3 DNA: TGCGCCAGCAGTGCGAACAGGGGCCGGTTGGACAATGAG. This rearrangement joins TRBV10-1 to TRBJ2-1; 7 bases match TRBD1. The read ends 3 residues early relative to the CDR3; the germline J gene fills the gap. This CDR3 comprises 16 residues. V was pared by 4 bases and J by 5 bases, with 11 bases of the junction left unmatched. Germline V gene lookup returns CDR1 WNHNN and CDR2 SYGVQD (reference sequence).

About this clone: With the read ending 3 residues before the CDR3 end, the germline J gene is used to fill in that end. V usage is TRBV18 and J usage is TRBJ2-1; TRBD2 aligns across 10 bases. The CDR3 loop spans 15 amino acids. CDR1 and CDR2 from the germline V gene are KGHSH and LQKENI. Unmatched junction bases numbered 2, after V lost 1 base and J lost 5 bases. The sequenced CDR3 bases are TGTGCCAGCTCACCACTAGCGGGAGGTAACAATGAG. Protein product: CASSPLAGGNNE. The whole CDR3 reads CASSPLAGGNNEQFF.